Listed below are T cell receptor beta chains from one sample, sequenced in a study of PD-1 blockade in classical Hodgkin lymphoma. Sequencing used immunoSEQ multiplex PCR; TCRdb keeps in-frame clones, though not all of them. The sample contains 13,000 to 15,000 clones, 83% of which appear only once. The material sequenced was peripheral blood mononuclear cells (PBMCs), taken at baseline. These receptors were collected from a human donor with classical Hodgkin lymphoma. Both conserved end residues are part of each CDR3. A D gene is named only where the DNA matches it firmly. The size entry is marked missing in some rows and otherwise reads once, few, many or a size class.

>TRBV7-9|NA|TRBJ1-1|NA
CASSWKNTEAFF
TGTGCCAGCAGCTGGAAGAACACTGAAGCTTTCTTT
>TRBV6-6|NA|TRBJ2-7|TRBD1
CASSPGQGRYEQYF
TGTGCCAGCAGTCCCGGACAGGGGCGATACGAGCAGTACTTC
>TRBV5-1|few|TRBJ2-5|NA
CASSLNQGGQETQYF
TGCGCCAGCAGCTTGAACCAGGGCGGCCAAGAGACCCAGTACTTC
>TRBV19|NA|TRBJ1-5|NA
CASKVLEGLDQPQHF
TGTGCCTCTAAGGTACTAGAGGGGTTGGATCAGCCCCAGCATTTT
>TRBV5-1|NA|TRBJ2-5|NA
CASSLEPGGRQETQYF
TGCGCCAGCAGCTTGGAGCCCGGGGGCCGACAAGAGACCCAGTACTTC
>TRBV2|NA|TRBJ1-2|NA
CASSTYGGGGDGYTF
TGTGCCAGCAGTACCTACGGGGGGGGAGGCGATGGCTACACCTTC
>TRBV18|NA|TRBJ1-3|TRBD1
CASSLGQGNSGNTIYF
TGTGCCAGCTCACTAGGACAGGGGAACTCTGGAAACACCATATATTTT
>TRBV6-6|once|TRBJ2-1|NA
CASSLGHEQFF
TGTGCCAGCAGTCTAGGGCATGAGCAGTTCTTC
>TRBV18|few|TRBJ2-7|TRBD1
CASSPQGVGNSYEQYF
TGTGCCAGCTCACCCCAGGGGGTGGGAAACTCCTACGAGCAGTACTTC
>TRBV6-5|NA|TRBJ2-2|NA
CASSYSQATGELFF
TGTGCCAGCAGTTACTCGCAGGCTACCGGGGAGCTGTTTTTT
>TRBV5-8|NA|TRBJ2-7|TRBD1
CASSLGPGQGAREQYF
TGTGCCAGCAGCTTGGGACCGGGACAGGGGGCGCGTGAGCAGTACTTC
>TRBV28|few|TRBJ1-2|NA
CASSAKGPRLRSNYGYTF
TGTGCCAGCAGTGCCAAAGGCCCCCGGCTGCGTTCTAACTATGGCTACACCTTC
>TRBV28|NA|TRBJ1-2|TRBD1
CASSKLDRTVHTF
TGTGCCAGCAGTAAATTGGACAGGACTGTTCATACCTTC
>TRBV4-3|NA|TRBJ1-2|NA
CASSQDYTAGKYGYTF
TGCGCCAGCAGCCAAGATTACACTGCAGGGAAATATGGCTACACCTTC
>TRBV5-1|NA|TRBJ1-4|TRBD1
CASSLGDRDNEKLFF
TGCGCCAGCAGCTTGGGGGACAGGGACAATGAAAAACTGTTTTTT
>TRBV29-1|NA|TRBJ2-7|TRBD1
CSVGTGAYEQYF
TGCAGCGTTGGGACAGGGGCCTACGAGCAGTACTTC
>TRBV2|NA|TRBJ1-2|NA
CVSRDTGRGNYGYTF
TGTGTCAGCAGGGACACCGGACGGGGAAACTATGGCTACACCTTC
>TRBV6-4|NA|TRBJ1-2|NA
CASSDSTGRSYTF
TGTGCCAGCAGTGACTCCACAGGGAGGAGCTACACCTTC
>TRBV9|once|TRBJ2-7|TRBD1
CASSQGVKDYEQYF
TGTGCCAGCAGTCAGGGGGTAAAAGACTACGAGCAGTACTTC
>TRBV19|NA|TRBJ1-1|NA
CASRPPRGATEAFF
TGTGCCAGTAGACCCCCCCGGGGGGCTACTGAAGCTTTCTTT